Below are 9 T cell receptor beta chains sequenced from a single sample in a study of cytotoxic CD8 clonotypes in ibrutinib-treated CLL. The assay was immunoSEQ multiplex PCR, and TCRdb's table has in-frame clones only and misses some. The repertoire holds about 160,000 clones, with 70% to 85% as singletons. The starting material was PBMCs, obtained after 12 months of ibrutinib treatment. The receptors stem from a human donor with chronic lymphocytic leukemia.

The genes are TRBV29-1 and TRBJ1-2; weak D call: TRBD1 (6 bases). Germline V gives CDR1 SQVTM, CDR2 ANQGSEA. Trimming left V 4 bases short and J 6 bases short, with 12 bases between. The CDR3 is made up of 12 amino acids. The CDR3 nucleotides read TGCAGCGTTGCCCACAGGGTTGATGGCTACACCTTC. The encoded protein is CSVAHRVDGYTF.

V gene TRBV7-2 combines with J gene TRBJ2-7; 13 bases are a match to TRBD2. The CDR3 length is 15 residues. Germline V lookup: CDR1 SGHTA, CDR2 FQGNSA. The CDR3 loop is CATRGLAGDLGEQYF. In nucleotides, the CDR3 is TGTGCGACCCGAGGACTAGCGGGAGACCTGGGCGAGCAGTACTTC.

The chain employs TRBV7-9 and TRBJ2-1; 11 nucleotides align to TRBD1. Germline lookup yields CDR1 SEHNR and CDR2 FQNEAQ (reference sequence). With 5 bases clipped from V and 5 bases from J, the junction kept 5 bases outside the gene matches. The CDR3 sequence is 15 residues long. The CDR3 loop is CASSPDRGLHNEQFF. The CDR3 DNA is TGTGCCAGCAGCCCGGACAGGGGGCTCCACAATGAGCAGTTCTTC.

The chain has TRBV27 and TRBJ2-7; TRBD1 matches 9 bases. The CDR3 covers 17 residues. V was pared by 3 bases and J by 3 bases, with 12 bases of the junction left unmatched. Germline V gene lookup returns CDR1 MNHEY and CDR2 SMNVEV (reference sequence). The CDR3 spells CASSLGSRTGVLYEQYF. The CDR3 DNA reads TGTGCCAGCAGTTTGGGGTCGAGGACAGGGGTCCTCTACGAGCAGTACTTC.

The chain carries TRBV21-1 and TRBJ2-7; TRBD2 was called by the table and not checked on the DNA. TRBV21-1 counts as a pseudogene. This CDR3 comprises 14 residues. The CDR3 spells CAKWGLAGEDEQYF. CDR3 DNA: TGTGCCAAGTGGGGACTAGCGGGAGAGGACGAGCAGTACTTC.

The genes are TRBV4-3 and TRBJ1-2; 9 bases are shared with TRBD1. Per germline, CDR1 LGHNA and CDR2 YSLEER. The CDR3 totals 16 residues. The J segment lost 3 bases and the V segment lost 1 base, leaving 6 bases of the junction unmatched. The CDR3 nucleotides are TGCGCCAGCAGCCAAGGTGGACAGGGGCGGGACTATGGCTACACCTTC. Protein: CASSQGGQGRDYGYTF.

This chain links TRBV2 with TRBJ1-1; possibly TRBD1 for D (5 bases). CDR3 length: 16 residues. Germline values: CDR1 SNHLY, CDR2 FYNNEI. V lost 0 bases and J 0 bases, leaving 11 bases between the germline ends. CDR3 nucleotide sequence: TGTGCCAGCAGTGAAGCGCACAGGTTGATGAACACTGAAGCTTTCTTT. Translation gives CASSEAHRLMNTEAFF. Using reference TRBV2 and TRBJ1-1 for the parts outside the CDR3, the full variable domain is EPEVTQTPSHQVTQMGQEVILRCVPISNHLYFYWYRQILGQKVEFLVSFYNNEISEKSEIFDDQFSVERPDGSNFTLKIRSTKLEDSAMYFCASSEAHRLMNTEAFFGQGTRLTVV.

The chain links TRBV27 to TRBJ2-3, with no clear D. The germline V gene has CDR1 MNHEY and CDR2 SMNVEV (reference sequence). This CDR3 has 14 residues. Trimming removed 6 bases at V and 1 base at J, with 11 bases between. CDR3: CASSPIGGTDTQYF. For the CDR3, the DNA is TGTGCCAGCAGCCCCATTGGAGGCACAGATACGCAGTATTTT.

CDR3 amino acids: CASSGADRGTLYYGYTF. As DNA, the CDR3 is TGTGCCAGCAGTGGGGCAGACAGGGGGACTCTCTACTATGGCTACACCTTC. The V and J genes are TRBV6-1 and TRBJ1-2; 9 nucleotides agree with TRBD1. Losses at the gene ends were 4 bases for V and 3 bases for J; bases not matched to a gene: 12. Germline assignment: CDR1 MNHNS and CDR2 SASEGT. The length of the CDR3 is 17 residues.